Detailed here is one TCR beta chain. No antigen is known for it. Nothing much larger sits one base from this clone, and base qualities are not available. The sample comes from a study of Ad26.COV2.S vaccination and SARS-CoV-2 variants (dated by TCRdb to about 2021). Turning to the overall study: Vaccine-arm donors came from COV1001, a multicentre, randomized, double-blind, placebo-controlled phase I-IIa trial of Ad26.COV2.S in healthy adults. Ad26.COV2.S was given intramuscularly at 5x10^10 or 1x10^11 viral particles, as a single shot or as two shots 56 days apart. TCRbeta repertoire sequencing was used to assess the specificity and breadth of SARS-CoV-2-reactive T cell receptors after Ad26.COV2.S vaccination. The TCR-sequenced set comprised roughly 30 samples: around 20 Ad26.COV2.S vaccine recipients, 5 placebo recipients and 8 SARS-CoV-2 convalescent individuals. Trial participants were randomized into five groups of five: low-dose or high-dose Ad26.COV2.S given once or twice, or placebo on both occasions. Blinding of investigators to trial group allocation was maintained during experiments and outcome assessment. Overall study results and their limits: Higher spike-specific TCR breadth was observed in Ad26.COV2.S recipients than in placebo recipients (P = 0.0014). Vaccine and placebo recipients had similar non-spike TCR breadth, a finding consistent with the vaccine containing only spike. It was noted by the authors that total T cell responses may have been underestimated by the TCR breadth and depth analyses. The study was not powered to compare responses between vaccine doses or regimens. Substantial breadth of spike-specific CD8+ and CD4+ T cell responses was reported after vaccination.

The CDR3 spans 16 residues, from the cysteine through the phenylalanine. The DNA shown is the 48-base CDR3, in frame from base 1. From the germline V gene (reference sequence), CDR1 is PRHDT and CDR2 is FYEKMQ. Ends trimmed: V by 4 bases, J by 0 bases; bases unmatched to a gene: 7. Per the publication, the treatment or condition label means: over 15 received Ad26.COV2.S at low or high dose, single or two shots; several received placebo; per-sample allocation not given. For vaccine and placebo recipients, repertoires were sequenced using samples collected on day 63 after the first injection. Cohort 1b enrolled 25 to 30 adults aged 18-55 years at a single site in Boston, USA, between 29 July and 7 August 2020. Ad26.COV2.S was a replication-incompetent adenovirus type 26 vector that expressed a prefusion-stabilized SARS-CoV-2 spike protein derived from the original Wuhan strain. TCRbeta CDR3 regions were sequenced with the immunoSEQ Assay. After extraction, genomic DNA underwent amplification by bias-controlled multiplex PCR, followed by high-throughput sequencing. The study's processing was this. Collapsing and filtering of sequences were performed to quantify the absolute abundance of each unique TCRbeta CDR3 region. Usable DNA was measured by amplifying reference genes present in all nucleated cells, and TCRbeta template counts were normalized to that usable DNA to estimate T cell fraction. Repertoire TCRs were annotated as SARS-CoV-2-specific by exact matching of V gene, CDR3 amino acid sequence and J gene to a known reactive TCR set. The reference SARS-CoV-2 TCR set was derived from MIRA and filtered for enrichment in COVID-19-positive ImmuneCODE repertoires, a step that removed public or cross-reactive TCRs. Drawing on the MIRA antigens, annotated TCRs were analysed further at the level of specific ORF or position within ORF. Depth was the summed frequency of annotated unique rearrangements, while breadth was defined as annotated unique rearrangements over total unique productive rearrangements. TCR breadth was compared between groups using two-sided Wilcoxon rank-sum tests. As stored in TCRdb, this immuneACCESS dataset retains in-frame rearrangements with V and J assigned. A fraction of the clones does not appear; measured against another copy, unresolved V genes explain less than half of the discrepancy, and the remainder lacks a known reason. V and J calls plus clone size are reproduced from that table; the DNA served to infer D and trimming. The sample table contains around 300,000 clones; only one count was recorded for 88% of them. 6.4% of the sample lies in the top ten.

The receptor chain draws on TRBV13 and TRBJ2-3, and 7 junction bases match TRBD2. Here the sequenced sample was peripheral blood, taken in a trial of Ad26.COV2.S vaccine versus placebo. This TCR came from a person aged 18-65 years who received the Ad26.COV2.S COVID-19 vaccine or a placebo. The DNA sequence reads TGTGCCAGCAGCTCCCGGGTAGCGGGCAGCACAGATACGCAGTATTTT. The translation is CASSSRVAGSTDTQYF.